What follows are 8 T cell receptor beta chains derived from one specimen sequenced in a study of blood T cell repertoires in COVID-19 (dated by TCRdb to 2018 to 2020). Library preparation used the immunoSEQ multiplex PCR assay. TCRdb re-hosts the immuneACCESS table, in-frame sequences only. Its copies lack some clones; in the studies checked, an unresolved V gene accounts for under half of them, and the cause for the rest is not known. For this sample the table gives 200,000 to 300,000 clones, of which approximately 90% were detected only once. 1% to 1.5% of the sample comes from the top ten. Source material: PBMCs or T cells enriched from blood (not recorded which). Every receptor here comes from a woman between 35 and 50 years old with acute COVID-19.

The rearrangement joins TRBV5-4 to TRBJ2-5, with unresolved D. Between the trimmed V and J ends, which lost 4 bases and 3 bases, there was a span of 13 bases. The germline gives CDR1 SGHNT, CDR2 YYREEE (reference sequence). This CDR3 spans 14 amino acids. For the CDR3, the DNA is TGTGCCAGCAGCCCGAACTGGGCCGAAGAGACCCAGTACTTC. Amino acid sequence: CASSPNWAEETQYF.

V and J are TRBV2 and TRBJ1-2; D remains unclear. This CDR3 contains 13 residues. CDR1 is SNHLY, CDR2 FYNNEI, per germline. Deletions cut 6 bases from V and 8 bases from J, with 16 bases between. The CDR3 nucleotides read TGTGCCAGCAGCGACTTTCGACGGGGAGGCTACACCTTC. Translating gives CASSDFRRGGYTF.

The V and J genes are TRBV5-1 and TRBJ1-1; D uncertain. The V gene lost 0 bases and the J gene lost 4 bases, with 13 bases spanning the gap. CDR1 and CDR2 from the germline V gene are SGHRS and YFSETQ. This CDR3 has 15 residues. DNA of the CDR3: TGCGCCAGCAGCTTGGCCGAGGCATCGGGCACTGAAGCTTTCTTT. The encoded protein is CASSLAEASGTEAFF.

This chain uses TRBV13 with TRBJ2-2; TRBD1 agrees at 8 bases. V shed 5 bases and J 12 bases; nucleotides not matched to a gene: 5. The CDR3 is 12 amino acids. Germline assignment: CDR1 PRHDT and CDR2 FYEKMQ (reference sequence). The CDR3 DNA is TGTGCCAGCAGCCCCTGGACAGGGAAGCTGTTTTTT. Protein: CASSPWTGKLFF.

The J gene is TRBJ1-6, the V gene TRBV7-9, with D possibly TRBD1 on 6 matching bases. The CDR3 contains 15 residues. V gave up 6 bases and J gave up 7 bases, with 16 bases separating them. Germline CDR1 is SEHNR and CDR2 is FQNEAQ (reference sequence). The CDR3 spells CASRFGGRGNSPLHF. For the CDR3, the DNA is TGTGCCAGCAGGTTCGGGGGGCGCGGGAATTCACCCCTCCACTTT.

Note on this clone: Within the sample, other DNA sequences also encode this same CDR3. The rearrangement links TRBV19 to TRBJ2-7; possibly TRBD2 for D (7 bases). The CDR3 is 13 amino acids. Trimming pared 6 bases from V and 6 bases from J, leaving 15 bases between. Germline CDR1 reads LNHDA; CDR2 reads SQIVND (reference sequence). CDR3 sequence reads: CASSLGGGGEQYF. The DNA of the CDR3 is TGTGCCAGTAGCCTTGGGGGGGGCGGCGAGCAGTACTTC.

V and J are TRBV28 and TRBJ1-2; no clear D gene. Germline assignment: CDR1 MDHEN and CDR2 SYDVKM. V lost 2 bases to trimming and J lost 2 bases, with 9 bases between them. The CDR3 length is 14 residues. The CDR3 spells CASSLGQPNYGYTF. CDR3 DNA sequence: TGTGCCAGCAGTTTAGGGCAGCCGAACTATGGCTACACCTTC.

This clone was seen once. The chain has TRBV15 and TRBJ2-5; 10 bases match TRBD1. This CDR3 region has 19 residues. V gave up 1 base and J gave up 5 bases; unmatched junction bases: 16. Germline CDR1 reads LNHNV; CDR2 reads YYDKDF (reference sequence). CDR3 bases: TGTGCCACCAGCAGAGGGATGTTTTTGGGACAGGGGTACCGGGAGACCCAGTACTTC. It translates to CATSRGMFLGQGYRETQYF.